This T cell receptor beta chain was sequenced for a study of STAT5B mutations in CD4+ large granular lymphocyte leukemia (dated by TCRdb to between 2021 and 2022). For context, the study as a whole: Among healthy controls, the CDR3 'QG' motif was associated with a particular HLA allele. The purity of purified fractions was confirmed by flow cytometry on FACSCanto II or FACSVerse to exceed 95% among lymphocytes. The study compared the TCRbeta repertoires of patients with CD4+ T-cell large granular lymphocyte leukemia against those of healthy blood donors. Overall study outcomes, separate from this receptor: The data were not HLA-matched, and the relatively small sample size could explain the higher clonality seen in CD4+ compared with CD8+ T-LGLL. TRBV06-family usage was enriched among the top patient clones (8/27) compared with healthy controls (2/35). Main leukemic clonotypes were private to each patient, although under 30% appeared at low frequency in other patients' non-leukemic repertoires. Compared with healthy CD4+ repertoires, CD4-sorted patient repertoires appeared more clonal, and this difference remained even after the putative leukemic clones were removed.

Turning to this clone: No antigen is known for it. No base quality information exists; no much larger clone differs at one position.

The CDR3, from cysteine to phenylalanine, totals 14 residues. The CDR3 DNA has 42 bases and is translated from base 1. CDR1 LNHDA and CDR2 SQIVND were looked up in the germline V gene (reference sequence). At the junction V is shortened by 6 bases and J by 1 base, with 12 bases in between. The immunoSEQ assay at survey resolution was used to sequence TCRbeta rearrangements from genomic DNA. The source study handled its data this way. In the TCR sequencing data, the lowest productive clonotype frequency that could be detected was 2.59 x 10-5. Only productive TCRbeta rearrangements, defined as complete and in-frame sequences, were included in the analyses. Simpson clonality, calculated in the immunoSEQ Analyzer version 3.0, was used as the measure of sample clonality. Based on frequency, clones were grouped as very rare, small, medium, large (1-20%) or hyperexpanded (>20%). OLGA 1.2.3 estimated generation probabilities, VDJtools produced V-gene circos plots, VDJdb was queried for specificities, and GLIPH identified CDR3 motifs. The source is immuneACCESS, and TCRdb retained only in-frame sequences with V and J called. Part of the clones is not carried over; for the studies checked, unresolved V genes explain less than half of this, and the remainder is unexplained. V, J and clone size derive from that table, while D and trimming were established from the DNA sequence. This sample comprises about 37,000 clones, roughly nine tenths of them detected only once. Around 3.3% of the sample belongs to the ten largest clones.

Buffy coats from around 37 blood donors, supplied by the Finnish Red Cross blood service, were used as healthy controls. All TCR-sequenced material derived from peripheral blood: patient blood samples and healthy donor buffy coats. Peripheral blood mononuclear cells were isolated by Ficoll-Hypaque gradient centrifugation. For the healthy controls, CD4+ cells were obtained from buffy coats by magnetic purification. The Gentra Puregene Cell and Tissue kit was used for genomic DNA extraction, and quantification was performed on a Qubit 2.0 fluorometer. The receptor's source is a human donor in good health. This receptor chain uses TRBV19 and TRBJ1-1; D gene: possibly TRBD1, on 6 matching bases. Sequenced sample: CD4+ T cells from blood buffy coats. The CDR3 is CASSPRGSNTEAFF. The DNA sequence follows: TGTGCCAGTAGCCCCAGGGGATCGAACACTGAAGCTTTCTTT.